This TCR beta chain was identified in a study of T cell responses to AZD1222 COVID-19 vaccine. Libraries were prepared by immunoSEQ multiplex PCR; TCRdb keeps only in-frame clonotypes and omits some of them. The sample lists 130,000 to 150,000 clones, roughly 89% occurring once. The CDR3 is 12 amino acids. Trimming took 3 bases from V and 8 from J, leaving 10 bases between them. With respect to this clone: Antigen: not known.

Broader study findings: Two doses of AZD1222 preceded a rise in Spike-specific TCR breadth and depth. Just a handful of people given AZD1222 tested seropositive at baseline.

Material: peripheral blood, obtained on day 0 of AZD1222 vaccination. The chain uses TRBV12-3 or TRBV12-4 and TRBJ1-2; D is unclear. This clonotype was obtained from an adult in good health. The CDR3 loop is CASSFRTGGYTF. The CDR3 DNA sequence: TGTGCCAGCAGTTTCCGAACCGGGGGCTACACCTTC.